The entry below describes one T cell receptor (beta chain). Repertoires were generated with immunoSEQ multiplex PCR, while TCRdb's copy carries only in-frame clones and drops some. The profile covers approximately 41,000 clones, with roughly 87% appearing a single time and about a tenth taken by the ten largest. These data come from a study of T cell changes during pregnancy in multiple sclerosis. Per the germline V gene, CDR1 is SNHLY and CDR2 is FYNNEI. J gave up 2 bases and V 3 bases, and 8 bases lay outside the gene matches. This CDR3 is 16 amino acids long. The TCR comes from a female donor with multiple sclerosis, enrolled in a pregnancy study. Sequenced here: CD8+ T cells from peripheral blood mononuclear cells, sampled in the first trimester of pregnancy. The genes are TRBV2 and TRBJ2-5; 8 positions match TRBD1. The CDR3 region is CASSDSARGRQETQYF. DNA of the CDR3: TGTGCCAGCAGTGACTCCGCCAGGGGGCGTCAAGAGACCCAGTACTTC. Using reference TRBV2 and TRBJ2-5 for the parts outside the CDR3, the full variable domain is EPEVTQTPSHQVTQMGQEVILRCVPISNHLYFYWYRQILGQKVEFLVSFYNNEISEKSEIFDDQFSVERPDGSNFTLKIRSTKLEDSAMYFCASSDSARGRQETQYFGPGTRLLVL.